This T cell receptor (beta chain) emerged from a study of T cell repertoires in cytomegalovirus infection. As for the study in general: CMV infection and matching HLA type were both indicated by public TCR beta signatures.

Comments on this clonotype: Antigen specificity is unknown.

The CDR3 runs 15 residues. Looked up from germline, CDR1 is MNHNY and CDR2 is SVGAGI (reference sequence). V lost 2 bases and J 6 bases, leaving 15 bases between the germline ends. Study conclusions and caveats: Clonotypes of TCR beta that were HLA-C-restricted and CMV-specific dominated the ex vivo response. Based on cumulative public TCR beta family frequency, carriers of CMV plus the relevant HLA were identified.

TCRdb recomputed calls from the reads with MiXCR, one row per CDR3 protein. The sample comprises about 830,000 distinct CDR3 sequences, approximately 30% of which are singletons, and around 12% rests with the top ten. The chain is built from TRBV6-6 and TRBJ2-3; possibly TRBD1 for D (6 bases). The sequencing used cultured CD8+ T cells from PBMCs, collected from culture after CMV antigen stimulation. The TCR sequence derives from a human donor in good health (CMV status not recorded). Some clones in this sample may be carry-over from other donors' samples. The CDR3 DNA reads TGTGCCAGCAGTTACACACAGGGCATCATGGATACGCAGTATTTT. Protein sequence: CASSYTQGIMDTQYF.